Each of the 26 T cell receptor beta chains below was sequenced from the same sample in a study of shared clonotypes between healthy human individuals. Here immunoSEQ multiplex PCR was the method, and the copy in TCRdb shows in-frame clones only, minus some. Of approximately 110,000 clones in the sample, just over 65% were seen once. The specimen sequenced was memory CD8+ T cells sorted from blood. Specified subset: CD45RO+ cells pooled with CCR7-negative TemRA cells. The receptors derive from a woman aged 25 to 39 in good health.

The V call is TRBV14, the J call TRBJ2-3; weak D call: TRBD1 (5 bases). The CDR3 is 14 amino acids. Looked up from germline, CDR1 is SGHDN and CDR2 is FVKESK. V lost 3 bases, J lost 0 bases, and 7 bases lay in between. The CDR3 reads CASSHRVSTDTQYF. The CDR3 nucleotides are TGTGCCAGCAGCCACAGGGTTAGCACAGATACGCAGTATTTT.

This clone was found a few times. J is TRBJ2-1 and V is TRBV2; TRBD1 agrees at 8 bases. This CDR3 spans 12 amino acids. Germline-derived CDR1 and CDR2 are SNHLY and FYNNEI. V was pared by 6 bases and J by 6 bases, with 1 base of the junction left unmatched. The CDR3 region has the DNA TGTGCCAGCAGCGGACAGGGCAATGAGCAGTTCTTC. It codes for CASSGQGNEQFF.

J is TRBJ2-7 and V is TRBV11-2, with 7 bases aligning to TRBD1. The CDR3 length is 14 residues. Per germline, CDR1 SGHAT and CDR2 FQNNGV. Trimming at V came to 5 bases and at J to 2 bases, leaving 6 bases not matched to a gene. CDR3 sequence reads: CASSIGQVPYEQYF. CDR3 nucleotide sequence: TGTGCCAGCAGCATAGGACAGGTGCCCTACGAGCAGTACTTC.

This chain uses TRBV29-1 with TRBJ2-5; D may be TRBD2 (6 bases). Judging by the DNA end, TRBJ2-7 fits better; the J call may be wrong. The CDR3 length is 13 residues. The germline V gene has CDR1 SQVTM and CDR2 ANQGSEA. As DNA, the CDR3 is TGCAGCGTGGTGGAGGGCAGTTATTACGAGCAGTACTTC. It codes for CSVVEGSYYEQYF.

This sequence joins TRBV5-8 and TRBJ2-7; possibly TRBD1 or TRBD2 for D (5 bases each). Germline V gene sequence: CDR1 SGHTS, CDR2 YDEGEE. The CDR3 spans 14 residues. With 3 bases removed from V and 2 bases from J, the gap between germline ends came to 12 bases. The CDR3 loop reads CASSSGRPPYEQYF. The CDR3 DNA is TGTGCCAGCAGCTCGGGACGCCCGCCCTACGAGCAGTACTTC. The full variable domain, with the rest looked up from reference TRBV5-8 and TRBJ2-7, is EAGVTQSPTHLIKTRGQQATLRCSPISGHTSVYWYQQALGLGLQFLLWYDEGEERNRGNFPPRFSGRQFPNYSSELNVNALELEDSALYLCASSSGRPPYEQYFGPGTRLTVT.

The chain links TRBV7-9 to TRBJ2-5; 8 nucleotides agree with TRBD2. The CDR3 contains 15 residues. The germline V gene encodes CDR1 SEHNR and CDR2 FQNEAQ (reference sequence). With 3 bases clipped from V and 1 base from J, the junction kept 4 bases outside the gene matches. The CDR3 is CASSFLAGSQETQYF. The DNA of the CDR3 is TGTGCCAGCAGCTTCCTAGCGGGCTCCCAAGAGACCCAGTACTTC.

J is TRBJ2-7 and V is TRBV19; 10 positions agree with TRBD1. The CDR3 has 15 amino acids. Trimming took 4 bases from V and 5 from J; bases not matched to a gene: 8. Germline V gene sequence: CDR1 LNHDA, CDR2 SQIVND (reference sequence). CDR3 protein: CASSRDRGRSDEQYF. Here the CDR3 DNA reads TGTGCCAGTAGTAGGGACAGGGGCCGCTCGGACGAGCAGTACTTC.

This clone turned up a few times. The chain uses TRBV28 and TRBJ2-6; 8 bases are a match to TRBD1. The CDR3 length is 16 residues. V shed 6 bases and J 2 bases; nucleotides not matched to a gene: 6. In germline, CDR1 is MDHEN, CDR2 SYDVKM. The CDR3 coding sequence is TGTGCCAGCAGCCTCCCGGACAGGGCTGGGGCCAACGTCCTGACTTTC. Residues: CASSLPDRAGANVLTF.

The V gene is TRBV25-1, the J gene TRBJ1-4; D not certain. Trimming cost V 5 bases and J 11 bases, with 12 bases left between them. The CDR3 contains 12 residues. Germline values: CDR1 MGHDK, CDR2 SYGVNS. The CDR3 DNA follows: TGTGCCAGCAGTCCCCGAGACGGGAAACTGTTTTTT. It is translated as CASSPRDGKLFF.

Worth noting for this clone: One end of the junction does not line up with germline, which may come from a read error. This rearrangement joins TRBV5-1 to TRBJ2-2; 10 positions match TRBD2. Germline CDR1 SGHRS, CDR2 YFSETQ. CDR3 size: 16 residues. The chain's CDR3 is CASNLVISGRTGELFF. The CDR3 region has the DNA TGCGCCAGCAACTTGGTGATTAGCGGGAGGACCGGGGAGCTGTTTTTT.

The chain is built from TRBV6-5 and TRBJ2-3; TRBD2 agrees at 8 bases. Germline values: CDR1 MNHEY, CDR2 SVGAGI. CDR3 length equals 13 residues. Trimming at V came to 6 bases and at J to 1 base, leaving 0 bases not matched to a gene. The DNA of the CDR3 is TGTGCCAGCAGGACTAGCGGCACAGATACGCAGTATTTT. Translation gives CASRTSGTDTQYF.

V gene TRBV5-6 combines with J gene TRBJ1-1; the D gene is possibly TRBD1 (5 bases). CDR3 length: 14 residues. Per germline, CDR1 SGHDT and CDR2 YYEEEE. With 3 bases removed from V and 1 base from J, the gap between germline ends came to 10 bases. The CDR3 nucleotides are TGTGCCAGCAGCTGGCTGGGACCGAACACTGAAGCTTTCTTT. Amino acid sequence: CASSWLGPNTEAFF.

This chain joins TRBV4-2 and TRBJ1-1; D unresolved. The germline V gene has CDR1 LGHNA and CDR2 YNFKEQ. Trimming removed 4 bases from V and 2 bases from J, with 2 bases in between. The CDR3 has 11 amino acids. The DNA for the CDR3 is TGTGCCAGCAGCCTTAACACTGAAGCTTTCTTT. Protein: CASSLNTEAFF.

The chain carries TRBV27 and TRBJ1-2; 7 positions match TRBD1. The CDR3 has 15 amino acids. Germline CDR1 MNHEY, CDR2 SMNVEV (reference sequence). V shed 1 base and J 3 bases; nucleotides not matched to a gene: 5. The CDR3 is CASSLLTGPDYGYTF. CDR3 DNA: TGTGCCAGCAGTTTATTGACAGGGCCCGACTATGGCTACACCTTC.

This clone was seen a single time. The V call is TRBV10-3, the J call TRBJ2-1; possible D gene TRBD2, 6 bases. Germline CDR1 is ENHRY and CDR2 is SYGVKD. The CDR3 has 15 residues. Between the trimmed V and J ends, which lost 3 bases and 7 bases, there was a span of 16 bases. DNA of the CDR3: TGTGCCATCAGTGACGTGGGAGGATGGATAAATGAGCAGTTCTTC. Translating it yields CAISDVGGWINEQFF.

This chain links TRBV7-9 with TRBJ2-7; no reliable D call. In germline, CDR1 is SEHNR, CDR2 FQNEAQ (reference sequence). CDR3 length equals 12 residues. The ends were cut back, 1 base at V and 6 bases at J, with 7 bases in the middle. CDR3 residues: CASSLEVGEQYF. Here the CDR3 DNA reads TGTGCCAGCAGCTTAGAGGTGGGCGAGCAGTACTTC.

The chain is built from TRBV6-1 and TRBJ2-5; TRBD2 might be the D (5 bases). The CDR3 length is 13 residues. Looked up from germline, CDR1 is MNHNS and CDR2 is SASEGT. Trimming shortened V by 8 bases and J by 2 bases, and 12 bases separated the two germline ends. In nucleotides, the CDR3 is TGTGCCAGCGGAGGCTGGGGTCAAGAGACCCAGTACTTC. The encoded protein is CASGGWGQETQYF.

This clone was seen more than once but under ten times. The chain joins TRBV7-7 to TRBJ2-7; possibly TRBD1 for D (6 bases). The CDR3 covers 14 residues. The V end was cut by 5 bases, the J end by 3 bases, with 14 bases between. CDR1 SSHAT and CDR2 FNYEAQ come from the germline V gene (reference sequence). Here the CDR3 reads CASSPRDKIYEQYF. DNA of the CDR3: TGTGCCAGCAGCCCCCGGGACAAGATCTACGAGCAGTACTTC.

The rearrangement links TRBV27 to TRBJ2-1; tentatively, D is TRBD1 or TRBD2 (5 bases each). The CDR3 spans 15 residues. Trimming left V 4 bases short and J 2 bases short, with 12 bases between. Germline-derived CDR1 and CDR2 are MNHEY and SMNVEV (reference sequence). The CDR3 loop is CASSYARGTYNEQFF. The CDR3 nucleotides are TGTGCCAGCAGTTATGCGAGGGGAACCTACAATGAGCAGTTCTTC.

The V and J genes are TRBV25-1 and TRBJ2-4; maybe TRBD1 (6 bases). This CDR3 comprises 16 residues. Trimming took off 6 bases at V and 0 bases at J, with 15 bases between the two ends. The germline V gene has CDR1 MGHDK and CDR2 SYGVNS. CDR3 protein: CASRGQDSLAKNIQYF. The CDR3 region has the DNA TGTGCCAGCAGGGGACAAGATTCTCTAGCCAAAAACATTCAGTACTTC.

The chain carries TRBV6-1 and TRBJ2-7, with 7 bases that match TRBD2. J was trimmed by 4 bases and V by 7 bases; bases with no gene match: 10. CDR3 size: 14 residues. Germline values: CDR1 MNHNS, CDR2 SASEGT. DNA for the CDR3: TGTGCCAGCATCCGCGAGCGGGATCGGTACGAGCAGTACTTC. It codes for CASIRERDRYEQYF.

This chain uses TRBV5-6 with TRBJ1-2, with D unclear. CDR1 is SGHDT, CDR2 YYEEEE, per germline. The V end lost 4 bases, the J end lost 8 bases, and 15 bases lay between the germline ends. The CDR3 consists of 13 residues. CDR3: CASSLAGGRGYTF. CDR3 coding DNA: TGTGCCAGCAGCCTCGCTGGAGGGCGAGGCTACACCTTC.

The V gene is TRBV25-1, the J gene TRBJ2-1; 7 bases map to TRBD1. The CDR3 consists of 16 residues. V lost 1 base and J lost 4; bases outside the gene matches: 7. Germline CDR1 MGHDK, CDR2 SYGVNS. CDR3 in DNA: TGTGCCAGCAGTGAATTTCAGGGGGTCCGGTACAATGAGCAGTTCTTC. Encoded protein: CASSEFQGVRYNEQFF.

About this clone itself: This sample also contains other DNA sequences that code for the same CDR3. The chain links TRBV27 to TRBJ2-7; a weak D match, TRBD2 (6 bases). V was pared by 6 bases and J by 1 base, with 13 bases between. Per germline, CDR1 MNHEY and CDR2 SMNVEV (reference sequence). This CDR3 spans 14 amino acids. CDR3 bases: TGTGCCAGCAGCCCCGGGGGACGGTCCTACGAGCAGTACTTC. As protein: CASSPGGRSYEQYF.

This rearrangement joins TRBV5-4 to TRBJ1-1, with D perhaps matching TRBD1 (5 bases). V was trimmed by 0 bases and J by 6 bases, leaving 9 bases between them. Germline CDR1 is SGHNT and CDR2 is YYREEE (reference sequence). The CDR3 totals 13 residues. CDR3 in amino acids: CASSLGGRPEAFF. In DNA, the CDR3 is TGTGCCAGCAGCTTGGGGGGGAGGCCTGAAGCTTTCTTT.

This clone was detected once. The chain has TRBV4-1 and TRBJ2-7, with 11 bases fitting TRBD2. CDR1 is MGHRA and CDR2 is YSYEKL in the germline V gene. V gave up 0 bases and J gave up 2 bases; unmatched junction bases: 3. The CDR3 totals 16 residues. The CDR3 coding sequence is TGCGCCAGCAGCCAAGAACCGGGACTAGCGGCCTACGAGCAGTACTTC. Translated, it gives CASSQEPGLAAYEQYF.